Sequencing of this T cell receptor beta chain was carried out in a study of siplizumab effects on memory and regulatory T cells. Study results and caveats: Alloreactive sequences tracing back to unstimulated CD4+ memory cells fell significantly with siplizumab. For mappable alloreactive CD4+ clones, the mean Treg-derived fraction was roughly 70% with siplizumab and approximately 27% in controls. A small minority of alloreactive clones were mapped to unstimulated subsets.

Points on this clone: Its target is not known.

Some 10^5 TCR templates were assayed per sample. TCRdb's copy holds only in-frame clones and misses some; the assay was immunoSEQ multiplex PCR. The data hold more than 85,000 clones, with more than 90% observed a single time. Germline V CDR1 and CDR2: GTSNPN, SVGIG (reference sequence). CDR3 size: 12 residues. V lost 3 bases and J lost 8, with 13 bases in between. V gene TRBV30 combines with J gene TRBJ1-2; possibly TRBD1 for D (6 bases). The sequencing input was CD4+ T cells sorted from blood. This sequence was found in a human donor in good health. Some clones in this sample may be carry-over from other donors' samples. For the CDR3, the DNA is TGTGCCTGGAGGGTGACAGGCGGAGGCTACACCTTC. This gives the protein CAWRVTGGGYTF.